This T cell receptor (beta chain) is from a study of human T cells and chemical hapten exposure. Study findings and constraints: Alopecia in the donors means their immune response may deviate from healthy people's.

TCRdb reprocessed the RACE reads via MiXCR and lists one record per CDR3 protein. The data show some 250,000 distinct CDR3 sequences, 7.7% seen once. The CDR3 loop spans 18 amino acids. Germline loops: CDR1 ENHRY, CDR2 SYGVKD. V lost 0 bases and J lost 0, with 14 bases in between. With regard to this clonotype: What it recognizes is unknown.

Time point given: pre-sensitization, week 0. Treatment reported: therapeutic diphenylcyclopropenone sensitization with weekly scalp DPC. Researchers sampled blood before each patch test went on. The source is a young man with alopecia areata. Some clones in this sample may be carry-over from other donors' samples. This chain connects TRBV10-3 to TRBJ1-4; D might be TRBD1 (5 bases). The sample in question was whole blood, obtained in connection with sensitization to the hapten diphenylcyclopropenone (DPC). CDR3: CAISESMDTGSTNEKLFF. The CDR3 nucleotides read TGTGCCATCAGTGAGTCGATGGACACCGGTTCAACTAATGAAAAACTGTTTTTT.